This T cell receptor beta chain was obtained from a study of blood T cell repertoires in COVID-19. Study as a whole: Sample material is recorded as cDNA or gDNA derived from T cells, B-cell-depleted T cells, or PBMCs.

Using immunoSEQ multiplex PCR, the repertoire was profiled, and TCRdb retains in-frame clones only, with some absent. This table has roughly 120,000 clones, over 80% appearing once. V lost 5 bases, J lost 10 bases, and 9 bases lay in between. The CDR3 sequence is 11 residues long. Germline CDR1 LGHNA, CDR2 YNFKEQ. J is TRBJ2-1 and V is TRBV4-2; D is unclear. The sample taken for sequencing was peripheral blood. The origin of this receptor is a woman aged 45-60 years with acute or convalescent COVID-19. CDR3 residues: CASSKSGEQFF. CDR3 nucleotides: TGTGCCAGCAGCAAATCCGGGGAGCAGTTCTTC.